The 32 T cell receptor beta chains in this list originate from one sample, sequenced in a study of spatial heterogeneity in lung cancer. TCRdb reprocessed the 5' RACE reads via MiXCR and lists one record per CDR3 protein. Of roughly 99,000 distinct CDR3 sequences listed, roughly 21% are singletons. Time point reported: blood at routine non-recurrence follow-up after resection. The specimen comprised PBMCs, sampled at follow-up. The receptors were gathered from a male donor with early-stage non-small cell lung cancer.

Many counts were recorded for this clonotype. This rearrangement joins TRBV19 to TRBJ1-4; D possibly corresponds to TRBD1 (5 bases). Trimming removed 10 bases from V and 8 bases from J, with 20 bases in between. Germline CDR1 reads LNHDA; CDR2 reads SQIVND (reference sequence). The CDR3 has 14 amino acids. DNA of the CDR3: TGTGCCAATGGCTGGGGGTATGATTGGGAAAAACTGTTTTTT. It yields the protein CANGWGYDWEKLFF.

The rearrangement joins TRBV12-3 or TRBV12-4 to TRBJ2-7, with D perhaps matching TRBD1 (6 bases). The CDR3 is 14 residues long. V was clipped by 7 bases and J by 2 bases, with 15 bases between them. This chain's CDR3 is CASNPRGLTYEQYF. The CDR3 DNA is TGTGCCAGCAACCCCAGGGGATTAACCTACGAGCAGTACTTC.

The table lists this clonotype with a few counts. Here the CDR3 reads CASSGQGVNQPQHF. The DNA for the CDR3 is TGTGCCAGCAGTGGACAGGGCGTCAATCAGCCCCAGCATTTT. This chain joins TRBV2 and TRBJ1-5, with 7 bases lining up with TRBD1. The V and J ends lost 4 bases and 3 bases, in that order; junction bases with no gene match: 3. The CDR3 spans 14 residues. Per the germline V gene, CDR1 is SNHLY and CDR2 is FYNNEI.

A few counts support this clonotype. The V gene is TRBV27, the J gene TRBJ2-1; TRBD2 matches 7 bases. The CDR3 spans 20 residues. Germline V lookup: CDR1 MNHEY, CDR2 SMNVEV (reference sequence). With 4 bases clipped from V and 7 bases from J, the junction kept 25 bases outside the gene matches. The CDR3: CASSSILYTPSAGVGNEQFF. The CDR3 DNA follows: TGTGCCAGCAGTTCAATCTTATATACCCCATCGGCGGGAGTTGGGAATGAGCAGTTCTTC.

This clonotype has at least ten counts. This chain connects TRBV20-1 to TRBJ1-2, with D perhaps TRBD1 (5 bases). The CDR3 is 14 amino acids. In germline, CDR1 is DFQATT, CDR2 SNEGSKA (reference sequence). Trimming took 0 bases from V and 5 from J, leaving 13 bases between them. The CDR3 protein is CSAREDGRGYGYTF. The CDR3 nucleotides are TGCAGTGCTAGAGAGGACGGGAGGGGTTATGGCTACACCTTC.

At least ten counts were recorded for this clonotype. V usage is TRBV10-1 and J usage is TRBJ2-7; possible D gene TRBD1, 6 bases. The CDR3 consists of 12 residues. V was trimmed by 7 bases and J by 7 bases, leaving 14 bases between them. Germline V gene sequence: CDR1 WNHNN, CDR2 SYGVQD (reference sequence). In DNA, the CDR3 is TGCGCCAGCACCATGGCAGGGGAAGAGCAGTACGTC. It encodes CASTMAGEEQYV.

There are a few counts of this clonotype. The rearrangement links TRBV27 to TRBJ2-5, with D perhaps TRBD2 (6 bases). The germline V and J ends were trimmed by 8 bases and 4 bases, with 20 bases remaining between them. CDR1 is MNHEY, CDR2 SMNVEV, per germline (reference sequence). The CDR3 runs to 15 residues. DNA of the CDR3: TGTGCCAGCGGGTTCAATTCGGGAGTCGGAGAGACCCAGTACTTC. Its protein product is CASGFNSGVGETQYF.

The CDR3 is CASSSPGTYEQYV. CDR3 DNA: TGTGCCAGCAGCTCCCCGGGGACCTACGAGCAGTACGTC. The rearrangement uses TRBV6-2 or TRBV6-3 and TRBJ2-7; possibly TRBD2 for D (5 bases). CDR3 size: 13 residues. Germline assignment: CDR1 MNHEY and CDR2 SVGEGT. The V and J ends lost 6 bases and 2 bases respectively, with 11 bases between them.

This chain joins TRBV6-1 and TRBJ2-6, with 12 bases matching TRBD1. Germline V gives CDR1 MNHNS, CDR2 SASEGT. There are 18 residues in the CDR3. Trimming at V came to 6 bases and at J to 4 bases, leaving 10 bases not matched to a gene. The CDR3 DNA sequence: TGTGCCAGCAGGAGACAGGGACAGGGGGCGACCGGGGCCAACGTCCTGACTTTC. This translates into CASRRQGQGATGANVLTF.

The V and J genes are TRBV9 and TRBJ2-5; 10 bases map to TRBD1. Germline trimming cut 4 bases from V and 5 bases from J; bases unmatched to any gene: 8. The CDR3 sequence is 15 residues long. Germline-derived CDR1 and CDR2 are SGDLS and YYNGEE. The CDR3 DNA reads TGTGCCAGCAGCCCTTTCGACAGGGGGCCGGAGACCCAGTACTTC. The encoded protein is CASSPFDRGPETQYF.

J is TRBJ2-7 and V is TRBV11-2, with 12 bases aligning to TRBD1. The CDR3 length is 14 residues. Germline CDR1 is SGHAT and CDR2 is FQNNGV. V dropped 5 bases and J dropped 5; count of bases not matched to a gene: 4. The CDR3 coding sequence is TGTGCCAGCAGCCTAGGGACAGGGGGCCACGAGCAGTACTTC. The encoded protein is CASSLGTGGHEQYF.

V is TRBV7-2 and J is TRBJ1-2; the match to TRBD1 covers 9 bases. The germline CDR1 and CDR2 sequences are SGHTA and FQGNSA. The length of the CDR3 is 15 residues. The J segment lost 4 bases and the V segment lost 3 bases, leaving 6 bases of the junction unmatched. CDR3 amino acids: CASSLADRGLYGYTF. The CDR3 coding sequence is TGTGCCAGCAGCTTGGCGGACAGGGGACTCTATGGCTACACCTTC. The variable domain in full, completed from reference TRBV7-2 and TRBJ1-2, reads GAGVSQSPSNKVTEKGKDVELRCDPISGHTALYWYRQSLGQGLEFLIYFQGNSAPDKSGLPSDRFSAERTGGSVSTLTIQRTQQEDSAVYLCASSLADRGLYGYTFGSGTRLTVV.

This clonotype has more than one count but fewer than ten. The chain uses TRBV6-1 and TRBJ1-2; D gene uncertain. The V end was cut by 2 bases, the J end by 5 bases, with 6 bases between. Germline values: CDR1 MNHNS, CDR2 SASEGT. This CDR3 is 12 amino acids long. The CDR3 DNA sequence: TGTGCCAGCAGTGAACAGCATTATGGCTACACCTTC. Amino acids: CASSEQHYGYTF.

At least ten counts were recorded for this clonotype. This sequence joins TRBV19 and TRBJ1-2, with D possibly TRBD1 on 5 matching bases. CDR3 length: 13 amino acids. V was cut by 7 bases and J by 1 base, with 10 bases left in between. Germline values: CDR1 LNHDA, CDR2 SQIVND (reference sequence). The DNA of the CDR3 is TGTGCCAGTACTCTACAGGATAACTATGGCTACACCTTC. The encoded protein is CASTLQDNYGYTF.

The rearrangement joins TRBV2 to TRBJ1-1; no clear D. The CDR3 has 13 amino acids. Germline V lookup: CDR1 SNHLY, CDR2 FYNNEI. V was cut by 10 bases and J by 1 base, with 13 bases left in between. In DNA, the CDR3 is TGTGCCAACTCGTTGGAGGCGAACACTGAAGCTTTCTTT. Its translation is CANSLEANTEAFF.

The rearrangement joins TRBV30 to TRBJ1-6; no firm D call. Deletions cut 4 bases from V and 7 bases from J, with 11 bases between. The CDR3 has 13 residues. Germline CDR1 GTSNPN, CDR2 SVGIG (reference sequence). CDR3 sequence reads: CAWTGTENSPLHF. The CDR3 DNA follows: TGTGCCTGGACCGGAACAGAGAATTCACCCCTCCACTTT.

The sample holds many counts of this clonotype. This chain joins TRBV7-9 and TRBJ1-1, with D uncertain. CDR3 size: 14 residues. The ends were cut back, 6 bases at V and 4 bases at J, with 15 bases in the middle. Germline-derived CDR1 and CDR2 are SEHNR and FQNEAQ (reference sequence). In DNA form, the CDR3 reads TGTGCCAGCAGGACGGACGGGCGGAGCACTGAAGCTTTCTTT. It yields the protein CASRTDGRSTEAFF.

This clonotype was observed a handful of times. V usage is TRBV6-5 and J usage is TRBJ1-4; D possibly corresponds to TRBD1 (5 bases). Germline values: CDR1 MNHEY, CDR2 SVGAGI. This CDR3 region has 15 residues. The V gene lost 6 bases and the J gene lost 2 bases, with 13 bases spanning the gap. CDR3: CASSRDRDTNEKLFF. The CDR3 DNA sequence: TGTGCCAGCAGCCGAGACAGAGATACTAATGAAAAACTGTTTTTT.

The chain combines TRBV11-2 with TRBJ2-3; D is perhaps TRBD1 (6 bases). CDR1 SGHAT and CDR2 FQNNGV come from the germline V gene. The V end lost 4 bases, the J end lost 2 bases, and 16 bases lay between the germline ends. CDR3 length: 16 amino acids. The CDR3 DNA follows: TGTGCCAGCAGCTCTACCCCGGACAGCCTCACAGATACGCAGTATTTT. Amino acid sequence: CASSSTPDSLTDTQYF.

CDR3 sequence: CASSQETRQDQETQYF. The CDR3 DNA is TGTGCCAGCAGCCAAGAAACAAGGCAGGATCAAGAGACCCAGTACTTC. This sequence joins TRBV4-2 and TRBJ2-5; no firm D call. Germline V gene data show CDR1 as LGHNA and CDR2 as YNFKEQ. This CDR3 contains 16 residues. Trimming left V 0 bases short and J 2 bases short, with 13 bases between.

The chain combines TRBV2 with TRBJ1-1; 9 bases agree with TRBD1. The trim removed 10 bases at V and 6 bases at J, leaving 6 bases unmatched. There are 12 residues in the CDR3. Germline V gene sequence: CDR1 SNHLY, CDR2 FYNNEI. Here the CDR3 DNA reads TGTGCCACGGGACAGGGAGTCGCTGAAGCTTTCTTT. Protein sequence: CATGQGVAEAFF. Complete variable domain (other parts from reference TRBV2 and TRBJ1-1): EPEVTQTPSHQVTQMGQEVILRCVPISNHLYFYWYRQILGQKVEFLVSFYNNEISEKSEIFDDQFSVERPDGSNFTLKIRSTKLEDSAMYFCATGQGVAEAFFGQGTRLTVV.

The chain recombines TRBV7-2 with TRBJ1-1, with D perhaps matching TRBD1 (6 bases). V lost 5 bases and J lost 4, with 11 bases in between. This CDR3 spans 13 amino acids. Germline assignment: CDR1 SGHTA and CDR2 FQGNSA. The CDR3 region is CASSAQGFTEAFF. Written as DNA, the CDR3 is TGTGCCAGCAGCGCGCAGGGGTTCACTGAAGCTTTCTTT.

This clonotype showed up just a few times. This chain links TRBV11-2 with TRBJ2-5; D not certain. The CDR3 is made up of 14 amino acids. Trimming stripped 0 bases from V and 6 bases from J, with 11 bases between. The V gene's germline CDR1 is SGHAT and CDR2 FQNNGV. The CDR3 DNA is TGTGCCAGCAGCTTAGATCAAGGGTTGAAGACCCAGTACTTC. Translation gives CASSLDQGLKTQYF.

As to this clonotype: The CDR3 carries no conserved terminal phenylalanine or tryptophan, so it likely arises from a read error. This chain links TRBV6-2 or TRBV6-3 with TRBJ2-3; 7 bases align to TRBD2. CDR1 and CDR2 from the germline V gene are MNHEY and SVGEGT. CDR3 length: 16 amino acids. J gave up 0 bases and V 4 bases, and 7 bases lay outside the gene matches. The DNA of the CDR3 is TGTGCCAGCAGTTCAGCGGGCGGGGGTAGCACAGATACGCAGTATCTT. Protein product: CASSSAGGGSTDTQYL.

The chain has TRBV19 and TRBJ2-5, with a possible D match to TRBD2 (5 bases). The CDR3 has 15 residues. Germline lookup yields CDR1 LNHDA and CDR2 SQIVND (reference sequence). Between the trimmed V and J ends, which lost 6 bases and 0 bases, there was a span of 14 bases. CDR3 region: CASSHLGENQETQYF. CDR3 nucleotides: TGTGCCAGTAGCCACCTCGGGGAGAACCAAGAGACCCAGTACTTC.

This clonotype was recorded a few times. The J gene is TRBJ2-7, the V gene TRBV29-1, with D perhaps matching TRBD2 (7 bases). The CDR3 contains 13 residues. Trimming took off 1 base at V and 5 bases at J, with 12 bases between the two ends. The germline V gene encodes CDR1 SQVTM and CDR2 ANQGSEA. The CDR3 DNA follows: TGCAGCGTTGAAGGGTCGGGGGGCCACGAGCAGTACTTC. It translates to CSVEGSGGHEQYF.

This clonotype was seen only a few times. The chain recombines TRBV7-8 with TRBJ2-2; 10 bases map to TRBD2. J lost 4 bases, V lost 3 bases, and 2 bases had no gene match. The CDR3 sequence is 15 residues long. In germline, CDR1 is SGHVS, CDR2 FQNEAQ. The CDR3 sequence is CASSFRLAGTGELFF. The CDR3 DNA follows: TGTGCCAGCAGCTTTAGACTAGCGGGCACCGGGGAGCTGTTTTTT.

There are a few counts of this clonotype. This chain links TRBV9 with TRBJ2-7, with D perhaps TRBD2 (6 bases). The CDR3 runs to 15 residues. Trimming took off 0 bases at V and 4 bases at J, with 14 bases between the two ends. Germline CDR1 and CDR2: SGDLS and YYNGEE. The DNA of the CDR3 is TGTGCCAGCAGCGTAGAGATAGCGGACCTTTACGAGCAGTACTTC. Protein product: CASSVEIADLYEQYF. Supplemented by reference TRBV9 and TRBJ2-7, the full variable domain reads DSGVTQTPKHLITATGQRVTLRCSPRSGDLSVYWYQQSLDQGLQFLIQYYNGEERAKGNILERFSAQQFPDLHSELNLSSLELGDSALYFCASSVEIADLYEQYFGPGTRLTVT.

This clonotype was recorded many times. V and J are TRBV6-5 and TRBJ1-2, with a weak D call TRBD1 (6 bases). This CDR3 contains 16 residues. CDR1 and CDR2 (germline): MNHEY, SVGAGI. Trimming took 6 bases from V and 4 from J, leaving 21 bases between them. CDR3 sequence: CASSSNQGPHPYGYTF. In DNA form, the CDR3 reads TGTGCCAGCAGCTCCAATCAGGGGCCCCATCCCTATGGCTACACCTTC.

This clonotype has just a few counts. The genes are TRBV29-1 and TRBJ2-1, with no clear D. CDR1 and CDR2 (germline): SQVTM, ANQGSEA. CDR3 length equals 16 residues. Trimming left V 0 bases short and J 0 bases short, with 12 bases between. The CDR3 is CSVEEMPLSSYNEQFF. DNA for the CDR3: TGCAGCGTTGAAGAAATGCCCTTGAGCTCCTACAATGAGCAGTTCTTC.

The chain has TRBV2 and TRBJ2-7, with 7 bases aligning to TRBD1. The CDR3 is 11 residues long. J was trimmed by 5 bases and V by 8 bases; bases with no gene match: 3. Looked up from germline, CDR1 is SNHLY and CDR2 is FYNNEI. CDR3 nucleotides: TGTGCCAGCGACAGGGACCACGAGCAGTACTTC. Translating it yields CASDRDHEQYF.

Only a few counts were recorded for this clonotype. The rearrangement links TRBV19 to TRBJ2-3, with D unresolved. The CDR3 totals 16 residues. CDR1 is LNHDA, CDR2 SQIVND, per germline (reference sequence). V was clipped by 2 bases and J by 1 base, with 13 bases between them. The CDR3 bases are TGTGCCAGTAGTATACTCGGCTTTCGCGGCACAGATACGCAGTATTTT. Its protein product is CASSILGFRGTDTQYF.